This TCR beta chain is drawn from a study of shared clonotypes between healthy human individuals. Study-wide findings and caveats: Unshared clonotypes carried lower generation probabilities than those common to all four donors. Tissue TCR repertoires likely differ from these blood-only repertoires.

Genomic DNA of every subset was divided equally among multiple immunoSEQ plates. TCRdb's copy holds only in-frame clones and misses some; the assay was immunoSEQ multiplex PCR. The sample carries about 2 million clones, approximately 95% recorded once. Terminally differentiated effector memory CD45RA+ cells were excluded from the naive CD8 cells, which were CD45RO-negative and positively selected for CCR7. The donors were all Caucasian adults (living in Nashville, Tennessee). In the case of this clone: Its specificity is not known.

This TCR was sampled from a man between 18 and 29 years old in good health. The sample taken for sequencing was naive CD8+ T cells sorted from blood.

The CDR3 DNA is TGCGCCAGCAGCCAGGGAACTAGTGTGTGGGAGACCCAGTACTTC. Protein sequence: CASSQGTSVWETQYF. The rearrangement links TRBV4-1 to TRBJ2-5; TRBD2 is a possible D gene (5 bases). Per germline, CDR1 MGHRA and CDR2 YSYEKL. The V end lost 3 bases, the J end lost 5 bases, and 16 bases lay between the germline ends. There are 15 residues in the CDR3.